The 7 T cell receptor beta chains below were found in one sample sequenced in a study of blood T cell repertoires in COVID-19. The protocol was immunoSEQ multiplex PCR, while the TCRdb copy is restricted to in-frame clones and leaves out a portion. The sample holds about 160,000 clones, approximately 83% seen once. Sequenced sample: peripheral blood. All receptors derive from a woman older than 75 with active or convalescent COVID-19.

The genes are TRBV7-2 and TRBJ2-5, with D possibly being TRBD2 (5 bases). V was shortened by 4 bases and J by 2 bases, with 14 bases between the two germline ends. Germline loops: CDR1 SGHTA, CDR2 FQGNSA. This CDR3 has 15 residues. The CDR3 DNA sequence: TGTGCCAGCAGCTCTCCAACGGGGAAACAAGAGACCCAGTACTTC. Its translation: CASSSPTGKQETQYF.

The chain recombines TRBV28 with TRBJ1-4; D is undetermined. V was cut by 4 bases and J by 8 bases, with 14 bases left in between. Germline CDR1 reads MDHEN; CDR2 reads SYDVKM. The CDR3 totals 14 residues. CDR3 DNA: TGTGCCAGCAGTTCCCCCGGGGTTCGGGAAAAACTGTTTTTT. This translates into CASSSPGVREKLFF.

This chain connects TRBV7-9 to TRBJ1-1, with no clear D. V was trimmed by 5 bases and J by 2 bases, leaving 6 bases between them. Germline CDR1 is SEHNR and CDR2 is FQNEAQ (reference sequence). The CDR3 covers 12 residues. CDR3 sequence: CASSRTNTEAFF. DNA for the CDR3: TGTGCCAGCAGCAGAACTAACACTGAAGCTTTCTTT.

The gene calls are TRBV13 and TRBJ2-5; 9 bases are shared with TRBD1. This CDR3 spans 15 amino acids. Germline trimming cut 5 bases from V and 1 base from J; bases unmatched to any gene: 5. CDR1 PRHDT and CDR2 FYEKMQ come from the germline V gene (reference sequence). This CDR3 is CASSPRTGAQETQYF. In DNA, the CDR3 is TGTGCCAGCAGCCCGCGGACAGGGGCCCAAGAGACCCAGTACTTC.

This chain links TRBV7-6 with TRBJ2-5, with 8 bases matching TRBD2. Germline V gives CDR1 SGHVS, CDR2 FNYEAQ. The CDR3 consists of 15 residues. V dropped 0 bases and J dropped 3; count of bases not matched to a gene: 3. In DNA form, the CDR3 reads TGTGCCAGCAGCTTAGCTAGCGGGGTAAAAGAGACCCAGTACTTC. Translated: CASSLASGVKETQYF. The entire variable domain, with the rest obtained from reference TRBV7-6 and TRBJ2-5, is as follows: GAGVSQSPRYKVTKRGQDVALRCDPISGHVSLYWYRQALGQGPEFLTYFNYEAQQDKSGLPNDRFSAERPEGSISTLTIQRTEQRDSAMYRCASSLASGVKETQYFGPGTRLLVL.

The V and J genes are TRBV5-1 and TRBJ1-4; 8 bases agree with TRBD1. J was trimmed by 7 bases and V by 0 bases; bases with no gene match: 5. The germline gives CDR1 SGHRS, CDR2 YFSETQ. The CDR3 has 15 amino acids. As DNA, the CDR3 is TGCGCCAGCAGCTTGGGCCCGGGACAGGTTGAAAAACTGTTTTTT. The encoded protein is CASSLGPGQVEKLFF.

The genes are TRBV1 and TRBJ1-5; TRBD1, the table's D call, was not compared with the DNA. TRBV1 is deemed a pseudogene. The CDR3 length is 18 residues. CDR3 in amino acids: CTSSRTPGQEGSNQPQHF. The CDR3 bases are TGCACCAGCAGCCGCACCCCAGGACAGGAAGGTAGCAATCAGCCCCAGCATTTT.